These 32 T cell receptor beta chains were all obtained from the same sample, sequenced in a study of blood T cell repertoires in COVID-19. Only in-frame clones appear in the TCRdb table, and some are missing; sequencing was by immunoSEQ multiplex PCR. The sample includes approximately 120,000 clones, about 86% seen only once; the top ten take 3.8%. Material: peripheral blood. The receptors originated from a woman aged 50 to 60 with acute or convalescent COVID-19.

The rearrangement links TRBV7-2 to TRBJ2-1; TRBD2 matches 9 bases. V lost 5 bases, J lost 9 bases, and 11 bases stayed unmatched. CDR1 is SGHTA and CDR2 is FQGNSA in the germline V gene. CDR3 length: 15 residues. CDR3 in amino acids: CASSPRGGGAGEQFF. In DNA form, the CDR3 reads TGTGCCAGCAGCCCTAGGGGCGGGGGGGCTGGTGAGCAGTTCTTC.

This clone was counted only a few times. The rearrangement joins TRBV7-2 to TRBJ1-3; D perhaps matches TRBD1 (5 bases). Trimming stripped 2 bases from V and 2 bases from J, with 10 bases between. This CDR3 is 15 amino acids long. Germline CDR1 SGHTA, CDR2 FQGNSA. CDR3 nucleotide sequence: TGTGCCAGCAGCTTATGGACAACCGCTGGAAACACCATATATTTT. This gives the protein CASSLWTTAGNTIYF.

The rearrangement uses TRBV9 and TRBJ2-7; D might be TRBD2 (6 bases). The germline V gene encodes CDR1 SGDLS and CDR2 YYNGEE. V was cut by 3 bases and J by 7 bases, with 20 bases left in between. The CDR3 length is 15 residues. CDR3 coding DNA: TGTGCCAGCAGCGCCTCCCGGGACTGGACGAGGGAGCAGTACTTC. This encodes CASSASRDWTREQYF.

The V and J genes are TRBV7-2 and TRBJ1-2, with D possibly being TRBD1 (6 bases). CDR3 length: 13 amino acids. CDR1 SGHTA and CDR2 FQGNSA come from the germline V gene. Trimming cost V 5 bases and J 0 bases, with 7 bases left between them. CDR3 loop: CASSRDTNYGYTF. CDR3 bases: TGTGCCAGCAGCCGGGACACTAACTATGGCTACACCTTC.

V and J are TRBV20-1 and TRBJ2-5; D is possibly TRBD2 (5 bases). Deletions cut 3 bases from V and 5 bases from J, with 16 bases between. The CDR3 has 14 residues. The germline gives CDR1 DFQATT, CDR2 SNEGSKA (reference sequence). CDR3 sequence reads: CSASRPAGGETQYF. The CDR3 DNA reads as TGCAGTGCTAGTCGCCCGGCGGGCGGGGAGACCCAGTACTTC.

The chain is built from TRBV2 and TRBJ2-7; TRBD1 matches at 8 bases. This CDR3 is built from 15 residues. V shed 5 bases and J 0 bases; nucleotides not matched to a gene: 6. Looked up from germline, CDR1 is SNHLY and CDR2 is FYNNEI. This chain's CDR3 is CASSIRTGSSYEQYF. CDR3 in DNA: TGTGCCAGCAGTATCCGGACAGGGAGCTCCTACGAGCAGTACTTC.

The chain employs TRBV11-3 and TRBJ1-1, with D hard to call. V dropped 3 bases and J dropped 5 bases, with 10 bases sitting between them. CDR1 and CDR2 (germline): SGHNT, YENEEA. The CDR3 runs 13 residues. CDR3 sequence reads: CASSLISGTEAFF. In nucleotides, the CDR3 is TGTGCCAGCAGCTTGATCTCGGGGACTGAAGCTTTCTTT.

CDR3 bases: TGTGCCACCCCTTTAGGGGGGGGAATAGGGACTGAAGCTTTCTTT. Its translation: CATPLGGGIGTEAFF. V is TRBV2 and J is TRBJ1-1, with D perhaps TRBD1 (6 bases). CDR3 length: 15 amino acids. Germline V CDR1 and CDR2: SNHLY, FYNNEI. Trimming shortened V by 10 bases and J by 5 bases, and 23 bases separated the two germline ends.

The chain combines TRBV19 with TRBJ2-2; D is undetermined. The germline V gene has CDR1 LNHDA and CDR2 SQIVND (reference sequence). The V end was cut by 6 bases, the J end by 3 bases, with 5 bases between. The CDR3 covers 12 residues. The CDR3 DNA reads as TGTGCCAGTAGACGGGACACCGGGGAGCTGTTTTTT. Its translation is CASRRDTGELFF.

The CDR3 DNA is TGTGCCAGCAGCCTTATGGGGGCTACCTACAATGAGCAGTTCTTC. This sequence encodes CASSLMGATYNEQFF. V and J are TRBV28 and TRBJ2-1; tentatively, D is TRBD1 (6 bases). With 6 bases removed from V and 2 bases from J, the gap between germline ends came to 14 bases. The germline CDR1 and CDR2 sequences are MDHEN and SYDVKM. The CDR3 consists of 15 residues.

The rearrangement uses TRBV5-1 and TRBJ2-1; 9 nucleotides agree with TRBD2. The germline V gene has CDR1 SGHRS and CDR2 YFSETQ. The V and J ends lost 2 bases and 8 bases, in that order; junction bases with no gene match: 14. The CDR3 runs 17 residues. The CDR3 DNA reads as TGCGCCAGCAGCTTATCCCCCCTAGCGGGAACGGGGTATGAGCAGTTCTTC. Protein product: CASSLSPLAGTGYEQFF.

This chain connects TRBV6-5 to TRBJ1-1; D may be TRBD1 (5 bases). The CDR3 extends over 13 amino acids. CDR1 is MNHEY and CDR2 is SVGAGI in the germline V gene. V was cut by 2 bases and J by 3 bases, with 7 bases left in between. CDR3 DNA sequence: TGTGCCAGCAGTTACGGGGGGGACACTGAAGCTTTCTTT. This codes for CASSYGGDTEAFF.

The V and J genes are TRBV5-6 and TRBJ1-2; TRBD1 is a possible D gene (6 bases). There are 16 residues in the CDR3. Germline CDR1 reads SGHDT; CDR2 reads YYEEEE. Between the trimmed V and J ends, which lost 2 bases and 4 bases, there was a span of 18 bases. The CDR3 sequence: CASSFPKTGRGYGYTF. CDR3 DNA: TGTGCCAGCAGCTTTCCCAAGACAGGAAGGGGCTATGGCTACACCTTC.

CDR3 amino acids: CASSRSSGTYEQYF. CDR3 nucleotide sequence: TGTGCCAGCTCACGGAGTAGCGGAACCTACGAGCAGTACTTC. This chain uses TRBV18 with TRBJ2-7; D is possibly TRBD2 (6 bases). Trimming took off 4 bases at V and 2 bases at J, with 12 bases between the two ends. Germline assignment: CDR1 KGHSH and CDR2 LQKENI. There are 14 residues in the CDR3.

With respect to this clone: Other DNA sequences within the sample encode an identical CDR3. The chain employs TRBV7-2 and TRBJ2-3; a possible D gene is TRBD2 (6 bases). Germline values: CDR1 SGHTA, CDR2 FQGNSA. V lost 1 base, J lost 1 base, and 9 bases lay in between. The CDR3 consists of 15 residues. The DNA for the CDR3 is TGTGCCAGCAGCTTAGTGGCGGGGCGCACAGATACGCAGTATTTT. Residues: CASSLVAGRTDTQYF.

This clone was recorded once. This sequence joins TRBV7-9 and TRBJ1-5; 8 bases agree with TRBD1. Germline V gene lookup returns CDR1 SEHNR and CDR2 FQNEAQ (reference sequence). CDR3 size: 15 residues. Trimming removed 5 bases from V and 2 bases from J; junction bases left unmatched: 5. CDR3 residues: CASSTSTGGNQPQHF. The CDR3 bases are TGTGCCAGCAGCACATCGACAGGGGGCAATCAGCCCCAGCATTTT.

V gene TRBV2 combines with J gene TRBJ2-7; 10 bases fit TRBD2. Germline V gene sequence: CDR1 SNHLY, CDR2 FYNNEI. This CDR3 is built from 16 residues. Unmatched junction bases numbered 5, after V lost 0 bases and J lost 3 bases. CDR3 protein: CASSEALGTSDYEQYF. Here the CDR3 DNA reads TGTGCCAGCAGTGAAGCGCTAGGGACTAGCGACTACGAGCAGTACTTC.

The rearrangement links TRBV6-2 or TRBV6-3 to TRBJ2-7; D may be TRBD2 (5 bases). This CDR3 spans 15 amino acids. Per germline, CDR1 MNHEY and CDR2 SVGEGT. V was trimmed by 2 bases and J by 2 bases, leaving 13 bases between them. The CDR3 here is CASSYGPSSTYEQYF. The CDR3 DNA sequence: TGTGCCAGCAGTTACGGGCCTAGCAGCACCTACGAGCAGTACTTC.

J is TRBJ1-5 and V is TRBV27; 8 positions match TRBD1. The V gene end was trimmed by 9 bases and the J gene end by 4 bases; junction bases not matched to a gene: 11. Germline V lookup: CDR1 MNHEY, CDR2 SMNVEV (reference sequence). CDR3 length: 15 amino acids. Written as DNA, the CDR3 is TGTGCCAGTAGGCCAGGGGGCACCCCTAATCAGCCCCAGCATTTT. Translation: CASRPGGTPNQPQHF.

The chain carries TRBV5-1 and TRBJ1-2; D is possibly TRBD1 (5 bases). Germline values: CDR1 SGHRS, CDR2 YFSETQ. V was pared by 4 bases and J by 2 bases, with 9 bases between. This CDR3 spans 13 amino acids. The CDR3 is CASSRDRNYGYTF. The DNA of the CDR3 is TGCGCCAGCAGCCGAGACAGAAACTATGGCTACACCTTC.

This chain joins TRBV18 and TRBJ2-1, with 9 bases matching TRBD2. CDR3 size: 17 residues. Germline V CDR1 and CDR2: KGHSH, LQKENI. With 3 bases clipped from V and 3 bases from J, the junction kept 9 bases outside the gene matches. CDR3 bases: TGTGCCAGCTCACCTGAGAGCGGGGGGAACTTCTACAATGAGCAGTTCTTC. Protein sequence: CASSPESGGNFYNEQFF.

The gene calls are TRBV10-1 and TRBJ1-1, with 7 nucleotides matching TRBD1. The CDR3 totals 15 residues. Germline V lookup: CDR1 WNHNN, CDR2 SYGVQD (reference sequence). The V gene end was trimmed by 6 bases and the J gene end by 0 bases; junction bases not matched to a gene: 7. The CDR3 DNA is TGCGCCAGCAGGCGGACAGGCCAACTGAACACTGAAGCTTTCTTT. Translation gives CASRRTGQLNTEAFF.

The chain uses TRBV27 and TRBJ2-5; the match to TRBD1 covers 10 bases. Per germline, CDR1 MNHEY and CDR2 SMNVEV (reference sequence). The V and J ends lost 8 bases and 5 bases, in that order; junction bases with no gene match: 2. CDR3 size: 12 residues. CDR3 residues: CASRDRGETQYF. The DNA for the CDR3 is TGTGCCAGCCGGGACAGGGGCGAGACCCAGTACTTC.

The J gene is TRBJ2-2, the V gene TRBV19; a possible D gene is TRBD1 (5 bases). The length of the CDR3 is 15 residues. V gave up 6 bases and J gave up 4 bases, with 15 bases separating them. The germline V gene has CDR1 LNHDA and CDR2 SQIVND (reference sequence). CDR3 nucleotides: TGTGCCAGTAGGTTTCAGGGCTTGAGCACCGGGGAGCTGTTTTTT. Translation: CASRFQGLSTGELFF.

The rearrangement joins TRBV19 to TRBJ1-5, with TRBD1 as a possible D gene (5 bases). Germline values: CDR1 LNHDA, CDR2 SQIVND (reference sequence). The CDR3 is made up of 15 amino acids. V was trimmed by 1 base and J by 4 bases, leaving 11 bases between them. CDR3: CASSIGRQRNQPQHF. The CDR3 bases are TGTGCCAGTAGTATAGGAAGACAGAGAAATCAGCCCCAGCATTTT.

The V and J genes are TRBV5-1 and TRBJ1-2; possibly TRBD1 for D (5 bases). The CDR3 is 15 amino acids. Germline values: CDR1 SGHRS, CDR2 YFSETQ. V was shortened by 3 bases and J by 4 bases, with 16 bases between the two germline ends. CDR3 amino acids: CASSYHGGGSYGYTF. The CDR3, as DNA: TGCGCCAGCAGCTACCATGGGGGGGGAAGCTATGGCTACACCTTC.

CDR3 sequence reads: CASSVDPGTVNTDTQYF. CDR3 DNA: TGTGCCAGCAGCGTCGACCCCGGGACAGTCAACACAGATACGCAGTATTTT. The genes are TRBV5-5 and TRBJ2-3, with TRBD1 matching 7 bases. CDR3 length: 17 residues. Germline V CDR1 and CDR2: SGHKS, YYEKEE (reference sequence). The trim removed 4 bases at V and 2 bases at J, leaving 13 bases unmatched.

The V gene is TRBV30, the J gene TRBJ1-6; D not certain. V lost 2 bases and J 0 bases, leaving 8 bases between the germline ends. Germline lookup yields CDR1 GTSNPN and CDR2 SVGIG (reference sequence). The CDR3 extends over 15 amino acids. The CDR3 sequence: CAWSPISSYNSPLHF. CDR3 nucleotides: TGTGCCTGGAGTCCCATCAGCTCCTATAATTCACCCCTCCACTTT.

V and J are TRBV9 and TRBJ2-5, with 9 bases that match TRBD1. This CDR3 is 13 amino acids long. J gave up 5 bases and V 4 bases, and 3 bases lay outside the gene matches. The V gene's germline CDR1 is SGDLS and CDR2 YYNGEE. This CDR3 is CASSFDRGETQYF. DNA of the CDR3: TGTGCCAGCAGCTTCGACAGGGGGGAGACCCAGTACTTC.

This clone was seen a single time. The gene calls are TRBV11-2 and TRBJ2-6, with D maybe TRBD1 (5 bases). This CDR3 region has 16 residues. CDR1 and CDR2 (germline): SGHAT, FQNNGV. V lost 5 bases and J 0 bases, leaving 11 bases between the germline ends. The CDR3 coding sequence is TGTGCCAGCAGCATGGCAGGGATCTCTGGGGCCAACGTCCTGACTTTC. This codes for CASSMAGISGANVLTF.

The rearrangement joins TRBV19 to TRBJ1-5; D is possibly TRBD1 (5 bases). Trimming took 3 bases from V and 3 from J, leaving 12 bases between them. CDR3 size: 15 residues. Germline V gene sequence: CDR1 LNHDA, CDR2 SQIVND (reference sequence). The CDR3 here is CASSIGAGINQPQHF. In DNA form, the CDR3 reads TGTGCCAGTAGTATCGGGGCGGGGATCAATCAGCCCCAGCATTTT.

The chain recombines TRBV7-6 with TRBJ2-7; 10 bases map to TRBD2. V dropped 3 bases and J dropped 0; count of bases not matched to a gene: 5. The V gene's germline CDR1 is SGHVS and CDR2 FNYEAQ. The CDR3 is 16 amino acids. CDR3: CASSLGSGRPSYEQYF. CDR3 sequence (DNA): TGTGCCAGCAGCTTGGGTAGCGGGAGGCCCTCCTACGAGCAGTACTTC.